One and the same sample provided the 14 T cell receptor beta chains below, sequenced in a study of cytomegalovirus exposure and HLA in healthy donors. Primers for the PCR totalled 60 Vbeta and 13 Jbeta. Method: immunoSEQ multiplex PCR; TCRdb's copy keeps in-frame clones and lacks some. This listing includes about 130,000 clones. The sequenced sample was PBMCs. All receptors come from a man aged 25 to 40 in good health and CMV-seronegative.

This chain connects TRBV30 to TRBJ2-3; TRBD2 is a possible D gene (5 bases). CDR1 and CDR2 (germline): GTSNPN, SVGIG (reference sequence). This CDR3 comprises 16 residues. Trimming left V 4 bases short and J 3 bases short, with 20 bases between. DNA of the CDR3: TGTGCCTGGAACCGCGGACTCCCAGGCGTGACAGATACGCAGTATTTT. Translated: CAWNRGLPGVTDTQYF.

This chain connects TRBV7-9 to TRBJ1-4, with D possibly being TRBD1 (5 bases). This CDR3 has 18 residues. V lost 1 base and J 3 bases, leaving 18 bases between the germline ends. From germline, CDR1 is SEHNR and CDR2 FQNEAQ (reference sequence). Here the CDR3 DNA reads TGTGCCAGCAGCTTAGAGGCCGACGTCTGGGGGGCTAATGAAAAACTGTTTTTT. Translating it yields CASSLEADVWGANEKLFF.

The V and J genes are TRBV2 and TRBJ1-1; 12 nucleotides agree with TRBD1. CDR3 size: 16 residues. V was pared by 8 bases and J by 3 bases, with 10 bases of the junction left unmatched. From germline, CDR1 is SNHLY and CDR2 FYNNEI. In DNA form, the CDR3 reads TGTGCCAGCGTGACCTTGGGACAGGGGGCCTACACTGAAGCTTTCTTT. It is translated as CASVTLGQGAYTEAFF.

The CDR3: CASSYSGRTDTQYF. CDR3 sequence (DNA): TGTGCCAGCAGCTATAGCGGGAGAACAGATACGCAGTATTTT. This sequence joins TRBV7-9 and TRBJ2-3, with TRBD2 identical over 9 bases. Losses at the gene ends were 4 bases for V and 3 bases for J; bases not matched to a gene: 2. This CDR3 is built from 14 residues. Per the germline V gene, CDR1 is SEHNR and CDR2 is FQNEAQ (reference sequence).

The rearrangement uses TRBV30 and TRBJ1-1; tentative D call: TRBD1 (6 bases). Germline V lookup: CDR1 GTSNPN, CDR2 SVGIG (reference sequence). The CDR3 length is 14 residues. With 2 bases removed from V and 4 bases from J, the gap between germline ends came to 14 bases. The CDR3 protein is CAWSPRGAGTEAFF. Here the CDR3 DNA reads TGTGCCTGGAGTCCCAGGGGCGCAGGCACTGAAGCTTTCTTT.

The chain couples TRBV19 to TRBJ2-7, with 10 bases identical to TRBD2. Trimming removed 6 bases from V and 2 bases from J; junction bases left unmatched: 13. CDR1 and CDR2 from the germline V gene are LNHDA and SQIVND (reference sequence). There are 17 residues in the CDR3. CDR3 protein: CASSRTSGFGAAYEQYF. The CDR3 DNA reads as TGTGCCAGTAGCAGGACTAGCGGATTTGGTGCAGCCTACGAGCAGTACTTC.

The V gene is TRBV19, the J gene TRBJ1-2; 7 bases align to TRBD1. The CDR3 has 14 residues. Germline V gene sequence: CDR1 LNHDA, CDR2 SQIVND (reference sequence). V lost 6 bases and J lost 8; bases outside the gene matches: 12. Here the CDR3 DNA reads TGTGCCAGTAGGATCCCCGGGACAGTCCGGGGCTACACCTTC. The encoded protein is CASRIPGTVRGYTF. Full variable domain (remainder filled in from reference TRBV19 and TRBJ1-2): DGGITQSPKYLFRKEGQNVTLSCEQNLNHDAMYWYRQDPGQGLRLIYYSQIVNDFQKGDIAEGYSVSREKKESFPLTVTSAQKNPTAFYLCASRIPGTVRGYTFGSGTRLTVV.

The chain employs TRBV7-2 and TRBJ2-1; TRBD2 matches at 10 bases. Germline-derived CDR1 and CDR2 are SGHTA and FQGNSA. The V gene end was trimmed by 4 bases and the J gene end by 7 bases; junction bases not matched to a gene: 10. This CDR3 is 16 amino acids long. CDR3 amino acids: CASSSRSGRVLNEQFF. In DNA form, the CDR3 reads TGTGCCAGCAGCTCGCGGAGCGGGAGGGTGCTGAATGAGCAGTTCTTC. The variable domain in full, with the rest retrieved from reference TRBV7-2 and TRBJ2-1, is GAGVSQSPSNKVTEKGKDVELRCDPISGHTALYWYRQSLGQGLEFLIYFQGNSAPDKSGLPSDRFSAERTGGSVSTLTIQRTQQEDSAVYLCASSSRSGRVLNEQFFGPGTRLTVL.

The V call is TRBV9, the J call TRBJ1-1, with D possibly being TRBD1 (5 bases). The CDR3 has 17 residues. The germline V and J ends were trimmed by 1 base and 0 bases, with 16 bases remaining between them. Germline V gene lookup returns CDR1 SGDLS and CDR2 YYNGEE. CDR3 amino acids: CASSVNPGREMNTEAFF. The CDR3 nucleotides are TGTGCCAGCAGCGTAAATCCTGGCAGGGAAATGAACACTGAAGCTTTCTTT.

V usage is TRBV2 and J usage is TRBJ2-2; maybe TRBD2 (5 bases). The CDR3 loop spans 14 amino acids. V was shortened by 7 bases and J by 5 bases, with 14 bases between the two germline ends. Germline values: CDR1 SNHLY, CDR2 FYNNEI. CDR3 DNA: TGTGCCAGCAATAGAGGGAGCAGAACCGGGGAGCTGTTTTTT. It encodes CASNRGSRTGELFF. The variable domain in full, completed from reference TRBV2 and TRBJ2-2, reads EPEVTQTPSHQVTQMGQEVILRCVPISNHLYFYWYRQILGQKVEFLVSFYNNEISEKSEIFDDQFSVERPDGSNFTLKIRSTKLEDSAMYFCASNRGSRTGELFFGEGSRLTVL.

J is TRBJ2-5 and V is TRBV19, with 8 bases fitting TRBD2. CDR3 length: 16 residues. V lost 5 bases, J lost 5 bases, and 13 bases stayed unmatched. Germline CDR1 is LNHDA and CDR2 is SQIVND (reference sequence). The CDR3 DNA reads TGTGCCAGTAGTTCGCTGCGGGAGGCTGCCATGGAGACCCAGTACTTC. Amino acid sequence: CASSSLREAAMETQYF.

The chain employs TRBV7-2 and TRBJ1-2; 9 bases fit TRBD1. V dropped 5 bases and J dropped 4; count of bases not matched to a gene: 8. Germline values: CDR1 SGHTA, CDR2 FQGNSA. This CDR3 region has 15 residues. The CDR3 protein is CASSLDGQGPYGYTF. CDR3 nucleotide sequence: TGTGCCAGCAGCCTAGACGGACAGGGGCCCTATGGCTACACCTTC.

The CDR3 here is CATGARKSGGYTF. The CDR3 DNA is TGTGCCACAGGGGCTAGGAAGTCGGGTGGCTACACCTTC. The rearrangement links TRBV10-3 to TRBJ1-2; tentatively, D is TRBD1 (6 bases). This CDR3 is 13 amino acids long. Per the germline V gene, CDR1 is ENHRY and CDR2 is SYGVKD. V lost 10 bases and J 7 bases, leaving 19 bases between the germline ends.

V usage is TRBV27 and J usage is TRBJ2-1; 9 bases align to TRBD1. Germline CDR1 is MNHEY and CDR2 is SMNVEV (reference sequence). With V trimmed by 8 bases and J by 4 bases, 6 bases remained unmatched. This CDR3 is built from 14 residues. CDR3 residues: CASRQGGSYNEQFF. The CDR3 DNA sequence: TGTGCCAGCCGACAGGGGGGGTCATACAATGAGCAGTTCTTC.